The rows below give T cell receptor beta chains drawn from one sample of a study of T cell repertoires in cytomegalovirus infection. One entry per CDR3 protein, called by TCRdb with MiXCR from the reads. The repertoire holds about 140,000 distinct CDR3 sequences, 6.5% seen once, with about a sixth in the top ten. The specimen was PBMCs. Receptors originate from a human donor in good health (CMV status not recorded). Some clones in this sample may be carry-over from other donors' samples. Each CDR3 is given with its conserved first and last residue. D genes are given only for firm matches. The size of a clone is reported for some rows only, either as once, few or many, or as a class for expanded clones.

V	D	J	size	CDR3	DNA
TRBV7-2	TRBD2	TRBJ2-7	many	CASSSLSSGGYEQYF	TGTGCCAGCAGCTCCCTCTCTAGCGGGGGGTACGAGCAGTACTTC
TRBV27	-	TRBJ2-7	many	CASSFQFEQYF	TGTGCCAGCAGTTTCCAGTTTGAGCAGTACTTC
TRBV4-3	-	TRBJ1-2	many	CASSQHPGVWISDGYTF	TGCGCCAGCAGCCAACACCCCGGGGTTTGGATCTCGGATGGCTACACCTTC
TRBV7-9	-	TRBJ1-4	many	CASSLRQYEKLFF	TGTGCCAGCAGCTTGCGACAGTACGAAAAACTGTTTTTT
TRBV19	-	TRBJ1-1	many	CASLMRAAHNTEAFF	TGTGCCAGCCTAATGAGGGCGGCGCACAACACTGAAGCTTTCTTT
TRBV6-4	-	TRBJ2-5	few	CASSEEVGETQYF	TGTGCCAGCAGCGAGGAGGTCGGGGAGACCCAGTACTTC
TRBV10-3	-	TRBJ2-3	many	CAISEWASTGTDTQYF	TGTGCCATCAGTGAGTGGGCAAGTACGGGCACAGATACGCAGTATTTT
TRBV7-9	TRBD1	TRBJ2-7	many	CASSPGFGTGEGDYEQYF	TGTGCCAGCAGCCCCGGATTCGGGACAGGGGAAGGGGACTACGAGCAGTACTTC
TRBV3-1	-	TRBJ1-2	many	CASSPREVTSYGYTF	TGTGCCAGCAGCCCCCGGGAGGTGACTTCCTATGGCTACACCTTC
TRBV5-1	-	TRBJ1-1	once	CASSPRQGRGTEAFF	TGCGCCAGCAGCCCCCGGCAGGGGAGGGGCACTGAAGCTTTCTTT
TRBV20-1	-	TRBJ2-3	-	CSALPPGLMSTDTQYF	TGCAGTGCTCTCCCTCCCGGGCTGATGAGCACAGATACGCAGTATTTT
TRBV9	-	TRBJ1-2	many	CASSSSGGFGHGYTF	TGTGCCAGCAGCTCTAGTGGGGGTTTCGGTCATGGCTACACCTTC
TRBV7-2	-	TRBJ2-7	many	CASSPSGLGEQYF	TGTGCCAGCAGCCCAAGTGGCCTTGGCGAGCAGTACTTC
TRBV20-1	-	TRBJ1-6	few	CSASPRGPLHF	TGCAGTGCTAGCCCCAGGGGACCCCTCCACTTT
TRBV7-3	TRBD2	TRBJ2-7	many	CASSTGREGEQYF	TGTGCCAGCAGCACGGGCAGGGAGGGCGAGCAGTACTTC
TRBV20-1	TRBD1	TRBJ2-6	few	CSARKQGSSGANVLTF	TGCAGTGCTAGGAAACAGGGGAGCTCTGGGGCCAACGTCCTGACTTTC
TRBV7-2	TRBD1	TRBJ2-1	many	CASSLAGTGVYNEQFF	TGTGCCAGCAGCTTAGCGGGGACAGGGGTCTACAATGAGCAGTTCTTC
TRBV28	TRBD1	TRBJ1-6	many	CASTDRVNSPLHF	TGTGCCAGCACTGACAGGGTGAATTCACCCCTCCACTTT
TRBV20-1	-	TRBJ1-2	few	CSVSGNDGYTF	TGCAGCGTCTCGGGAAATGATGGCTACACCTTC
TRBV7-3	TRBD2	TRBJ2-3	few	CASSFLAGGEWTQYF	TGTGCCAGCAGCTTCCTAGCGGGGGGAGAGTGGACGCAGTATTTT
TRBV7-6	-	TRBJ2-3	many	CASSLGPGLGTDTQYF	TGTGCCAGCAGCTTAGGGCCAGGGTTGGGCACAGATACGCAGTATTTT
TRBV7-8	-	TRBJ2-3	many	CASSPRVQRITDTQYF	TGTGCCAGCAGCCCGAGGGTCCAGCGGATAACAGATACGCAGTATTTT
TRBV6-2/TRBV6-3	-	TRBJ2-3	many	CASSDGASTDTQYF	TGTGCCAGCAGTGACGGGGCTAGCACAGATACGCAGTATTTT
TRBV7-4	-	TRBJ2-3	many	CASSSPRDTQYF	TGTGCCAGCAGCTCCCCCCGAGATACGCAGTATTTT
TRBV6-2/TRBV6-3	-	TRBJ2-7	many	CASSPYSPSYEQYF	TGTGCCAGCAGTCCTTATTCCCCCTCCTACGAGCAGTACTTC
TRBV7-2	-	TRBJ2-2	many	CASSLARATGELFF	TGTGCCAGCAGCTTAGCGCGGGCCACCGGGGAGCTGTTTTTT
TRBV28	-	TRBJ2-7	few	CASSDAYEQYF	TGTGCCAGCAGTGACGCCTACGAGCAGTACTTC
TRBV7-2	-	TRBJ2-5	many	CASSLGISQETQYF	TGTGCCAGCAGCTTAGGCATTTCCCAAGAGACCCAGTACTTC
TRBV24-1	TRBD1	TRBJ2-3	-	CATSSDRNTDTQYF	TGTGCCACCAGTTCGGACAGGAACACAGATACGCAGTATTTT
TRBV7-2	-	TRBJ2-2	many	CASSPLGELFF	TGTGCCAGCAGCCCACTCGGGGAGCTGTTTTTT
TRBV11-1	-	TRBJ2-1	many	CASSLSHEQFF	TGTGCCAGCAGCCTTAGCCATGAGCAGTTCTTC
TRBV4-1	TRBD1	TRBJ2-3	many	CASSQDRATGGTQYF	TGCGCCAGCAGCCAAGATCGCGCGACAGGGGGTACGCAGTATTTT
TRBV7-2	-	TRBJ1-3	many	CASSTYREDGNTIYF	TGTGCCAGCAGCACTTACAGGGAGGATGGAAACACCATATATTTT
TRBV20-1	-	TRBJ1-1	few	CSALTDWYTEAFF	TGCAGTGCTTTGACAGACTGGTACACTGAAGCTTTCTTT
TRBV7-9	TRBD2	TRBJ2-7	many	CASSPGVAGAEQYF	TGTGCCAGCAGCCCGGGGGTAGCGGGGGCTGAGCAGTACTTC
TRBV28	TRBD1	TRBJ2-7	-	CASSPLTLLDRVRRAYEQYF	TGTGCCAGCAGTCCACTAACCCTGCTGGACAGGGTAAGGAGAGCCTACGAGCAGTACTTC
TRBV29-1	-	TRBJ1-2	-	CSTRTPPNYGYTF	TGCAGCACACGAACGCCACCTAACTATGGCTACACCTTC
TRBV12-3/TRBV12-4	-	TRBJ2-5	many	CASSTGSGETQYF	TGTGCCAGCAGTACAGGGTCGGGGGAGACCCAGTACTTC
TRBV27	-	TRBJ2-6	many	CASSRDSGANVLTF	TGTGCCAGCAGCCGCGATTCTGGGGCCAACGTCCTGACTTTC
TRBV5-1	-	TRBJ2-7	-	CASSSGTSYEQYF	TGCGCCAGCAGCTCAGGGACGTCCTACGAGCAGTACTTC
TRBV7-2	TRBD2	TRBJ2-7	medium-sized	CASSFGTSGGLSYEQYF	TGTGCCAGCAGCTTCGGGACTAGCGGGGGCCTCTCCTACGAGCAGTACTTC
TRBV19	-	TRBJ1-2	many	CASISVPYPGDGYTF	TGTGCCAGTATTTCAGTTCCTTATCCAGGGGATGGCTACACCTTC
TRBV28	-	TRBJ2-7	-	CASSLYRETSSYEQYF	TGTGCCAGCAGTTTATATAGGGAGACCAGCTCCTACGAGCAGTACTTC
TRBV7-2	TRBD1	TRBJ1-1	many	CASSTGRQGRETEAFF	TGTGCCAGCAGCACAGGCCGACAGGGAAGGGAGACTGAAGCTTTCTTT
TRBV28	-	TRBJ2-5	few	CASKVLGETQYF	TGTGCCAGCAAGGTCCTGGGGGAGACCCAGTACTTC
TRBV7-8	-	TRBJ1-1	many	CASSRDGNTEAFF	TGTGCCAGCAGCCGCGACGGGAACACTGAAGCTTTCTTT
TRBV19	TRBD1	TRBJ1-2	-	CASRDTFGTGGLANYGYTF	TGTGCCAGTAGAGATACGTTCGGGACAGGGGGCCTCGCTAACTATGGCTACACCTTC
TRBV28	-	TRBJ1-3	few	CASDGTGNTIYF	TGTGCCAGCGATGGAACTGGAAACACCATATATTTT
TRBV28	TRBD1	TRBJ2-1	few	CASTGTVYNEQFF	TGTGCCAGCACCGGGACAGTTTACAATGAGCAGTTCTTC
TRBV7-2	TRBD1	TRBJ1-5	many	CASSLGTGGRSGQPQHF	TGTGCCAGCAGCTTAGGGACAGGGGGCCGTTCGGGTCAGCCCCAGCATTTT
TRBV5-1	TRBD2	TRBJ2-7	few	CASSLSGGTMGEQYF	TGCGCCAGCAGCCTTAGCGGGGGGACTATGGGCGAGCAGTACTTC
TRBV7-2	-	TRBJ1-1	many	CASSLTGSVVAEAFF	TGTGCCAGCAGCTTAACCGGGTCCGTCGTCGCTGAAGCTTTCTTT
TRBV6-1	-	TRBJ1-5	many	CASSPSRTGNQPQHF	TGTGCCAGCAGCCCCTCCCGGACAGGCAATCAGCCCCAGCATTTT
TRBV20-1	TRBD1	TRBJ1-2	many	CSADTGQELYGYTF	TGCAGTGCTGACACCGGACAGGAACTCTATGGCTACACCTTC
TRBV20-1	-	TRBJ2-3	-	CSASNPGAPHTDTQYF	TGCAGTGCTAGTAACCCAGGGGCCCCCCACACAGATACGCAGTATTTT
TRBV19	-	TRBJ1-1	many	CASSRLGQPELYEAFF	TGTGCCAGTAGCCGCCTAGGACAGCCAGAATTATACGAAGCTTTCTTT
TRBV6-1	-	TRBJ1-1	many	CASSERGGRGTEAFF	TGTGCCAGCAGTGAACGAGGGGGGCGGGGCACTGAAGCTTTCTTT
TRBV5-5	-	TRBJ1-5	few	CASSSSGNPSYSNQPQHF	TGTGCCAGCAGCTCATCAGGGAACCCGTCATATAGCAATCAGCCCCAGCATTTT
TRBV20-1	-	TRBJ1-1	many	CSASRGTEAFF	TGCAGTGCTAGCAGGGGCACTGAAGCTTTCTTT